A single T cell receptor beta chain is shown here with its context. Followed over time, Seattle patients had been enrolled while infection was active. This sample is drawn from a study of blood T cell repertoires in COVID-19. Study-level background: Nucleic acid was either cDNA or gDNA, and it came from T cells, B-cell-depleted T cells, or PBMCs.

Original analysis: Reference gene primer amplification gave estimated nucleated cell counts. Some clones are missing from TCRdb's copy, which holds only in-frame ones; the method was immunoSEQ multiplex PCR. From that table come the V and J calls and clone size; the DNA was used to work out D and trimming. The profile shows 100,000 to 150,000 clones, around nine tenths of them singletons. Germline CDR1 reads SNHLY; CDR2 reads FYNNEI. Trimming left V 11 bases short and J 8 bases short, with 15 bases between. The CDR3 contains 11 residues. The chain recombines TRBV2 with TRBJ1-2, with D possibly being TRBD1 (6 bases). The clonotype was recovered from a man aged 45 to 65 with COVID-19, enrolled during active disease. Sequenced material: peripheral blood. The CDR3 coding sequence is TGTGCCGGATATGGGGGCCGGGGCTACACCTTC. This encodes CAGYGGRGYTF.